This is a list of T cell receptor beta chains from one sample in a study of T cell responses to AZD1222 COVID-19 vaccine. TCRdb's table, derived via immunoSEQ multiplex PCR, lists solely in-frame clones and lacks some. Found here are around 100,000 clones, more than 65% of them singletons; the top ten hold 9.4%. The sample in question was peripheral blood, obtained on day 0 of AZD1222 vaccination. All receptors derive from an adult in good health. The CDR3 runs from the conserved cysteine through the conserved F or W. The order of the fields is D gene, J gene, clone size, V gene, CDR3 protein, CDR3 DNA. D genes are given only for firm matches. Rows may omit the clone size; those that give it use once, few, many or a size class.

NA,TRBJ2-2,NA,TRBV5-5,CASSLRSGLSGELFF,TGTGCCAGCAGCTTAAGGTCAGGGCTGAGCGGGGAGCTGTTTTTT
NA,TRBJ1-5,NA,TRBV19,CASTIGDNHSNQPQHF,TGTGCCAGTACCATAGGGGACAATCATAGCAATCAGCCCCAGCATTTT
TRBD1,TRBJ1-6,NA,TRBV7-9,CASSLEGAETLHF,TGTGCCAGCAGCTTAGAGGGGGCGGAAACCCTCCACTTT
TRBD2,TRBJ2-7,NA,TRBV6-5,CASSYASGRSYEQYF,TGTGCCAGCAGTTACGCTAGCGGGAGGTCCTACGAGCAGTACTTC
NA,TRBJ2-1,NA,TRBV4-3,CASSLQGSSYNEQFF,TGCGCCAGCAGCCTTCAGGGGAGCTCCTACAATGAGCAGTTCTTC
TRBD1,TRBJ2-7,NA,TRBV27,CASSPRTGGGYEQYF,TGTGCCAGCAGTCCCAGGACAGGGGGCGGCTACGAGCAGTACTTC
TRBD1,TRBJ1-6,NA,TRBV5-1,CASSLMGQGVSYNSPLHF,TGCGCCAGCAGCTTGATGGGACAGGGGGTCTCCTATAATTCACCCCTCCACTTT
TRBD1,TRBJ2-7,NA,TRBV28,CASTPGHRGGEQYF,TGTGCCAGCACTCCAGGCCACAGGGGTGGCGAGCAGTACTTC
TRBD2,TRBJ2-7,few,TRBV2,CASSVGGESYEQYF,TGTGCCAGCAGTGTGGGGGGGGAGTCCTACGAGCAGTACTTC
TRBD1,TRBJ2-2,NA,TRBV6-5,CASSWTGGVDTGELFF,TGTGCCAGCAGTTGGACAGGGGGGGTGGACACCGGGGAGCTGTTTTTT
NA,TRBJ2-7,NA,TRBV9,CASTRGGLSEQYF,TGTGCCAGTACCCGGGGCGGTTTGAGCGAGCAGTACTTC
NA,TRBJ2-7,NA,TRBV25-1,CASSPGGHGAYEQYF,TGTGCCAGCAGCCCCGGGGGGCATGGGGCCTACGAGCAGTACTTC
NA,TRBJ2-7,NA,TRBV7-6,CASSLTSTLPYYEQYF,TGTGCCAGCAGCTTAACCTCGACCCTTCCATACTACGAGCAGTACTTC
TRBD1,TRBJ2-3,NA,TRBV5-1,CASSLAGQGTDTQYF,TGCGCCAGCAGCTTGGCTGGACAGGGAACAGATACGCAGTATTTT
TRBD2,TRBJ2-2,NA,TRBV18,CASSPLAGDHTGELFF,TGTGCCAGCTCACCACTAGCGGGGGATCACACCGGGGAGCTGTTTTTT
NA,TRBJ2-2,NA,TRBV6-2/TRBV6-3,CASSYTPGTATGELFF,TGTGCCAGCAGTTACACCCCCGGGACCGCCACTGGGGAGCTGTTTTTT
TRBD1,TRBJ2-4,NA,TRBV4-2,CASSQEGQGLTPLAKNIQYF,TGTGCCAGCAGCCAAGAAGGACAGGGATTAACACCGCTAGCCAAAAACATTCAGTACTTC
NA,TRBJ1-6,once,TRBV27,CASKPGFDSPLHF,TGTGCCAGCAAGCCGGGGTTCGATTCACCCCTCCACTTT
NA,TRBJ2-5,NA,TRBV11-2,CASSLVETQYF,TGTGCCAGCAGCTTAGTAGAGACCCAGTACTTC
NA,TRBJ1-2,NA,TRBV24-1,CATSDPRTWGYTF,TGTGCCACCAGTGACCCTCGAACCTGGGGCTACACCTTC
TRBD1,TRBJ2-3,NA,TRBV3-1/TRBV3-2,CASSSSPQGADTQYF,TGTGCCAGCAGCTCCTCTCCTCAGGGGGCAGATACGCAGTATTTT
NA,TRBJ1-1,NA,TRBV9,CASSVVNMWQGREAFF,TGTGCCAGCAGCGTAGTAAATATGTGGCAGGGGCGTGAAGCTTTCTTT
TRBD1,TRBJ2-1,once,TRBV7-3,CASSSDRANYNEQFF,TGTGCCAGCAGCTCAGACAGGGCGAACTACAATGAGCAGTTCTTC
NA,TRBJ1-2,NA,TRBV28,CASSLLLAVAYGYTF,TGTGCCAGCAGTCTGCTCCTGGCAGTAGCCTATGGCTACACCTTC
NA,TRBJ1-1,NA,TRBV19,CASSIGYGGDTEAFF,TGTGCCAGTAGTATTGGATACGGAGGGGACACTGAAGCTTTCTTT
NA,TRBJ2-7,NA,TRBV10-3,CAISVEGGAEEQYF,TGTGCCATCAGTGTGGAGGGTGGGGCGGAAGAGCAGTACTTC
NA,TRBJ2-4,NA,TRBV5-1,CASSLLQENIQYF,TGCGCCAGCAGCTTGCTACAGGAAAACATTCAGTACTTC
TRBD2,TRBJ2-1,NA,TRBV7-2,CASSAGGLGFYNEQFF,TGTGCCAGCAGTGCGGGGGGACTAGGGTTTTACAATGAGCAGTTCTTC
NA,TRBJ2-5,once,TRBV15,CATSRDRGEETQYF,TGTGCCACCAGCAGAGATAGGGGGGAAGAGACCCAGTACTTC
NA,TRBJ1-2,NA,TRBV6-2/TRBV6-3,CASSYEGGYGYTF,TGTGCCAGCAGTTACGAGGGCGGCTATGGCTACACCTTC
TRBD1,TRBJ1-2,NA,TRBV10-3,CAIRAGQGAYGYTF,TGTGCCATCAGGGCAGGACAGGGGGCGTATGGCTACACCTTC
TRBD1,TRBJ1-2,NA,TRBV6-6,CASRTGNYGYTF,TGTGCCAGCCGGACAGGAAACTATGGCTACACCTTC
TRBD1,TRBJ1-5,NA,TRBV28,CASLGQPNQPQHF,TGTGCCAGTCTGGGACAGCCCAATCAGCCCCAGCATTTT
NA,TRBJ1-2,NA,TRBV18,CASSPVSEAGSNYGYTF,TGTGCCAGCTCACCAGTCAGTGAGGCGGGGTCGAACTATGGCTACACCTTC
NA,TRBJ2-3,NA,TRBV6-5,CASNQLRVDTQYF,TGTGCCAGCAACCAACTAAGGGTTGATACGCAGTATTTT
TRBD2,TRBJ2-5,NA,TRBV7-3,CASSFWSGGVTTQYF,TGTGCCAGCAGCTTCTGGAGCGGGGGGGTCACGACCCAGTACTTC
TRBD2,TRBJ2-7,NA,TRBV28,CASSHQGLTYEQYF,TGTGCCAGCAGCCACCAGGGACTAACCTACGAGCAGTACTTC
TRBD1,TRBJ2-7,NA,TRBV7-8,CASSQDRGSSNREQYF,TGTGCCAGCAGCCAGGACAGGGGTTCCTCGAATAGGGAGCAGTACTTC
NA,TRBJ2-5,NA,TRBV5-1,CASSLVMASQETQYF,TGCGCCAGCAGCTTGGTAATGGCTAGCCAAGAGACCCAGTACTTC
NA,TRBJ2-2,NA,TRBV5-1,CASGSGELFF,TGCGCCAGCGGTTCCGGGGAGCTGTTTTTT
NA,TRBJ1-1,NA,TRBV19,CASSGTDYTEAFF,TGTGCCAGTTCGGGGACGGATTACACTGAAGCTTTCTTT
NA,TRBJ1-1,NA,TRBV15,CATSRDHNSRGWDTEAFF,TGTGCCACCAGCAGAGATCACAACAGCCGGGGTTGGGACACTGAAGCTTTCTTT
TRBD2,TRBJ2-1,NA,TRBV6-2/TRBV6-3,CASSTGLAGGRNEQFF,TGTGCCAGCAGTACCGGACTAGCGGGAGGTCGTAATGAGCAGTTCTTC
TRBD1,TRBJ2-3,NA,TRBV5-6,CASSLPDRGADTQYF,TGTGCCAGCAGCTTACCGGACAGGGGAGCGGATACGCAGTATTTT
TRBD1,TRBJ2-5,NA,TRBV7-3,CASSLSTGGRETQYF,TGTGCCAGCAGCTTAAGCACAGGGGGGCGGGAGACCCAGTACTTC
NA,TRBJ2-5,NA,TRBV28,CASRLTGAGETQYF,TGTGCCAGCAGACTTACGGGAGCTGGAGAGACCCAGTACTTC
TRBD2,TRBJ2-2,NA,TRBV14,CASSQATSESGELFF,TGTGCCAGCAGCCAGGCCACTAGCGAAAGTGGGGAGCTGTTTTTT
TRBD1,TRBJ2-1,NA,TRBV27,CASSTQGLSNEQFF,TGTGCCAGCAGTACACAGGGGTTAAGCAATGAGCAGTTCTTC
NA,TRBJ2-1,NA,TRBV9,CASNSGGRSYNEQFF,TGTGCCAGCAACTCGGGCGGGCGCTCCTACAATGAGCAGTTCTTC